This T cell receptor (beta chain) was documented in a study of blood T cell repertoires in COVID-19. Study as a whole: The study drew acute and convalescent COVID-19 samples from the United States, Italy and Spain. PBMCs, B-cell-depleted T cells, or T cells provided the cDNA or gDNA that made up the material.

How the authors handled the data: Researchers report that nucleated cell counts were estimated from reference gene primer amplification. Clones were sequenced by immunoSEQ multiplex PCR, and TCRdb holds only the in-frame ones, with some missing. V, J and clone size were drawn from that table, and D and trimming were deduced from the DNA. This sample has approximately 210,000 clones, with approximately 80% found just once. Participants' own reports of clinical history determined their cohort assignment. The CDR3 totals 15 residues. V lost 8 bases and J lost 5, with 18 bases in between. CDR1 and CDR2 (germline): LGHDT, YNNKEL (reference sequence).

The clonotype comes from a woman in her fifties or sixties with acute COVID-19. Sequencing was done on a sample of PBMCs or T cells enriched from blood (not recorded which). V usage is TRBV3-1 (or the pseudogene TRBV3-2) and J usage is TRBJ1-4; D may be TRBD1 (6 bases). The CDR3 is CASSPGTGLNEKLFF. The CDR3 DNA is TGTGCCAGCTCCCCAGGCACAGGGTTGAATGAAAAACTGTTTTTT.